This passage covers 14 T cell receptor beta chains from one sample sequenced in a study of T-cell memory formation after mild COVID-19. MiXCR, applied by TCRdb to the 5' RACE reads, yields one record per CDR3 protein. The sample yields roughly 110,000 distinct CDR3 sequences, 12% seen once. The specimen was PBMCs or a T cell subset sorted from them (not recorded which). The receptors here all came from an adult woman who had mild COVID-19 (a few samples of this study predate the infection). Cell type and time point are not known.

V usage is TRBV9 and J usage is TRBJ2-5, with 8 bases matching TRBD1. Looked up from germline, CDR1 is SGDLS and CDR2 is YYNGEE. The CDR3 length is 17 residues. The junction had 15 bases not matched to a gene; V was cut back by 3 bases and J by 5 bases. The chain's CDR3 is CASSAYLSDRAAETQYF. CDR3 DNA: TGTGCCAGCAGCGCCTACTTATCGGACAGGGCGGCGGAGACCCAGTACTTC.

This clonotype has more than one count but fewer than ten. This chain connects TRBV7-9 to TRBJ1-2; TRBD1 aligns across 7 bases. Germline V lookup: CDR1 SEHNR, CDR2 FQNEAQ (reference sequence). Unmatched junction bases numbered 12, after V lost 8 bases and J lost 6 bases. This CDR3 spans 14 amino acids. The DNA of the CDR3 is TGTGCCAGCCAGGGGGACCTTTTATGGGATGGCTACACCTTC. Encoded protein: CASQGDLLWDGYTF.

This clonotype was counted a few times. The rearrangement links TRBV20-1 to TRBJ2-7; D possibly corresponds to TRBD2 (6 bases). The CDR3 runs to 12 residues. Trimming cost V 3 bases and J 0 bases, with 6 bases left between them. Germline V CDR1 and CDR2: DFQATT, SNEGSKA (reference sequence). The CDR3 is CSARGGSYEQYF. CDR3 DNA: TGCAGTGCTAGGGGGGGCTCCTACGAGCAGTACTTC.

This clonotype was seen ten or more times. The J gene is TRBJ2-5, the V gene TRBV7-9, with no clear D. This CDR3 spans 14 amino acids. From germline, CDR1 is SEHNR and CDR2 FQNEAQ (reference sequence). V lost 2 bases and J lost 0, with 7 bases in between. CDR3 coding DNA: TGTGCCAGCAGCTTAACCAGCCACCAAGAGACCCAGTACTTC. Amino acid sequence: CASSLTSHQETQYF.

This clonotype was recorded only once. The V call is TRBV5-1, the J call TRBJ2-1, with TRBD2 identical over 7 bases. CDR3 length: 12 residues. The germline V gene has CDR1 SGHRS and CDR2 YFSETQ. V dropped 6 bases and J dropped 9; count of bases not matched to a gene: 6. The chain's CDR3 is CASMGGVTEQFF. The CDR3, as DNA: TGCGCCAGCATGGGGGGGGTGACTGAGCAGTTCTTC.

The V and J genes are TRBV7-8 and TRBJ2-1; 7 bases match TRBD2. The germline gives CDR1 SGHVS, CDR2 FQNEAQ. With V trimmed by 4 bases and J by 5 bases, 2 bases remained unmatched. This CDR3 comprises 13 residues. The DNA of the CDR3 is TGTGCCAGCAGCTCTGGACTAGACAATGAGCAGTTCTTC. Residues: CASSSGLDNEQFF.

This clonotype showed up just once. The chain employs TRBV29-1 and TRBJ1-5, with TRBD1 as a possible D gene (6 bases). V dropped 5 bases and J dropped 3 bases, with 11 bases sitting between them. This CDR3 is built from 13 residues. Germline lookup yields CDR1 SQVTM and CDR2 ANQGSEA. The CDR3: CSVRQGLNQPQHF. The CDR3, as DNA: TGCAGCGTTAGGCAGGGGCTCAATCAGCCCCAGCATTTT.

The sample holds a few counts of this clonotype. The rearrangement joins TRBV9 to TRBJ2-3, with 8 bases identical to TRBD1. Looked up from germline, CDR1 is SGDLS and CDR2 is YYNGEE. V dropped 1 base and J dropped 3; count of bases not matched to a gene: 7. CDR3 length: 16 amino acids. The chain's CDR3 is CASSVHDRGRTDTQYF. The CDR3 bases are TGTGCCAGCAGCGTACACGACAGGGGAAGAACAGATACGCAGTATTTT.

In DNA form, the CDR3 reads TGTGCCAGCAGCGCAGATATGAGCTTCTATGGCTACACCTTC. As protein: CASSADMSFYGYTF. The chain uses TRBV7-9 and TRBJ1-2; D remains unclear. The germline V gene encodes CDR1 SEHNR and CDR2 FQNEAQ (reference sequence). The V end was cut by 5 bases, the J end by 4 bases, with 14 bases between. There are 14 residues in the CDR3.

Ten or more counts support this clonotype. This CDR3 reads CASSVGLRNEQFF. The CDR3 DNA is TGTGCCAGCAGCGTGGGACTTCGGAATGAGCAGTTCTTC. The V call is TRBV5-5, the J call TRBJ2-1; tentatively, D is TRBD2 (6 bases). Trimming cost V 4 bases and J 7 bases, with 12 bases left between them. Germline CDR1 SGHKS, CDR2 YYEKEE (reference sequence). This CDR3 spans 13 amino acids.

This clonotype turned up a few times. The chain recombines TRBV6-5 with TRBJ2-1, with 8 bases lining up with TRBD1. This CDR3 spans 15 amino acids. V was clipped by 4 bases and J by 9 bases; unmatched bases: 11. CDR1 MNHEY and CDR2 SVGAGI come from the germline V gene. As DNA, the CDR3 is TGTGCCAGCAGTTGGACAGGGAATTCGGCCGGTGAGCAGTTCTTC. Encoded protein: CASSWTGNSAGEQFF.

This clonotype was detected only a few times. The chain joins TRBV3-1 to TRBJ2-7; possibly TRBD2 for D (6 bases). There are 14 residues in the CDR3. Per germline, CDR1 LGHDT and CDR2 YNNKEL (reference sequence). Trimming left V 0 bases short and J 2 bases short, with 8 bases between. The chain's CDR3 is CASSQETRAYEQYF. Written as DNA, the CDR3 is TGTGCCAGCAGCCAAGAGACTAGGGCCTACGAGCAGTACTTC.

Many counts were recorded for this clonotype. DNA of the CDR3: TGTGCCAGCAGTTGGGCCTACGAGCAGTACTTC. Protein: CASSWAYEQYF. V usage is TRBV2 and J usage is TRBJ2-7; D uncertain. The CDR3 runs 11 residues. Germline V lookup: CDR1 SNHLY, CDR2 FYNNEI. Trimming stripped 5 bases from V and 2 bases from J, with 4 bases between.

In this sample, this clonotype turned up a few times. The genes are TRBV12-5 and TRBJ1-1; D call uncertain. From germline, CDR1 is LGHNT and CDR2 FRNRAP. This CDR3 region has 13 residues. V lost 3 bases, J lost 1 base, and 6 bases lay in between. The CDR3 region has the DNA TGTGCTAGTGGTTTTGGGCAGAACACTGAAGCTTTCTTT. The encoded protein is CASGFGQNTEAFF.